The 6 T cell receptor beta chains presented below share a single source sample, sequenced in a study of cytomegalovirus exposure and HLA in healthy donors. Vbeta (60) and Jbeta (13) primers were used in the PCR. Clones were read by immunoSEQ multiplex PCR, and TCRdb kept only the in-frame ones, dropping some. Of some 170,000 clones listed, 80% to 90% are singletons. Input material: PBMCs. The receptors were gathered from a middle-aged man in good health and CMV-seropositive.

The chain recombines TRBV6-1 with TRBJ1-6; a weak D match, TRBD1 (5 bases). Trimming pared 4 bases from V and 9 bases from J, leaving 10 bases between. The CDR3 length is 13 residues. CDR1 is MNHNS and CDR2 is SASEGT in the germline V gene. CDR3 DNA sequence: TGTGCCAGCAGTGTATCGCAGGGTTCACCCCTCCACTTT. The encoded protein is CASSVSQGSPLHF.

This clone was picked up one time. V and J are TRBV28 and TRBJ2-3; a possible D gene is TRBD2 (7 bases). The CDR3 contains 12 residues. Trimming removed 8 bases from V and 4 bases from J, with 10 bases in between. In germline, CDR1 is MDHEN, CDR2 SYDVKM. This CDR3 reads CASRGAADTQYF. The CDR3 coding sequence is TGTGCCAGCCGGGGGGCAGCAGATACGCAGTATTTT. Full variable domain (missing parts from reference TRBV28 and TRBJ2-3): DVKVTQSSRYLVKRTGEKVFLECVQDMDHENMFWYRQDPGLGLRLIYFSYDVKMKEKGDIPEGYSVSREKKERFSLILESASTNQTSMYLCASRGAADTQYFGPGTRLTVL.

V and J are TRBV7-2 and TRBJ2-4; D possibly corresponds to TRBD2 (7 bases). The CDR3 runs to 15 residues. With 3 bases removed from V and 9 bases from J, the gap between germline ends came to 18 bases. Per germline, CDR1 SGHTA and CDR2 FQGNSA. CDR3 nucleotide sequence: TGTGCCAGCAGCTTCATTAGTACGGGGGGCAGCATTCAGTACTTC. It is translated as CASSFISTGGSIQYF.

This rearrangement joins TRBV18 to TRBJ1-1, with 11 bases lining up with TRBD1. J gave up 3 bases and V 6 bases, and 3 bases lay outside the gene matches. CDR3 size: 14 residues. Germline lookup yields CDR1 KGHSH and CDR2 LQKENI. The CDR3 loop is CASSPDRGHTEAFF. The DNA of the CDR3 is TGTGCCAGCTCCCCGGACAGGGGGCACACTGAAGCTTTCTTT.

This rearrangement joins TRBV5-4 to TRBJ2-7, with D possibly matching TRBD1 (6 bases). Germline V gene data show CDR1 as SGHNT and CDR2 as YYREEE (reference sequence). The CDR3 loop spans 15 amino acids. V was trimmed by 4 bases and J by 0 bases, leaving 14 bases between them. The CDR3 sequence is CASSQDTGSSYEQYF. The CDR3 DNA reads TGTGCCAGCAGCCAAGATACAGGGAGCTCCTACGAGCAGTACTTC.

This chain joins TRBV5-6 and TRBJ2-3, with 10 positions matching TRBD2. CDR1 SGHDT and CDR2 YYEEEE come from the germline V gene. The CDR3 sequence is 15 residues long. V shed 2 bases, J shed 6 bases, and the junction held 6 bases outside the gene matches. The CDR3 sequence: CASSFSGGAWDTQYF. DNA of the CDR3: TGTGCCAGCAGCTTCAGCGGGGGGGCCTGGGATACGCAGTATTTT.